A single sample gave rise to the 6 T cell receptor beta chains below, sequenced in a study of T cell repertoires in cytomegalovirus infection. These TCRs' antigens remain unknown. TCRdb re-called the reads with MiXCR, one entry per CDR3 protein. The repertoire consists of approximately 83,000 distinct CDR3 sequences, with roughly a quarter occurring once and the leading ten covering roughly 50%. The sample was CD8+ T cells from cultured PBMCs, taken from culture after CMV antigen stimulation. The receptors originated from a human donor in good health (CMV status not recorded). Some clones in this sample may be carry-over from other donors' samples.

In its sample, this clonotype was seen many times. V gene TRBV5-1 combines with J gene TRBJ1-6; 7 nucleotides match TRBD1. This CDR3 has 15 amino acids. V trimming: 4 bases; J trimming: 6 bases; junction bases outside the gene matches: 7. Germline CDR1 and CDR2: SGHRS and YFSETQ. The chain's CDR3 is CASSLEGQPNSPLHF. Here the CDR3 DNA reads TGCGCCAGCAGCCTCGAGGGACAGCCTAATTCACCCCTCCACTTT. Variable domain in full (rest from reference TRBV5-1 and TRBJ1-6): KAGVTQTPRYLIKTRGQQVTLSCSPISGHRSVSWYQQTPGQGLQFLFEYFSETQRNKGNFPGRFSGRQFSNSRSEMNVSTLELGDSALYLCASSLEGQPNSPLHFGNGTRLTVT.

V usage is TRBV27 and J usage is TRBJ2-5; 10 bases map to TRBD1. Per the germline V gene, CDR1 is MNHEY and CDR2 is SMNVEV (reference sequence). J lost 4 bases, V lost 5 bases, and 4 bases had no gene match. The CDR3 has 14 amino acids. This CDR3 is CASSHGTGVETQYF. The CDR3 coding sequence is TGTGCCAGCAGTCACGGGACAGGGGTAGAGACCCAGTACTTC.

This clonotype has only a few counts. This rearrangement joins TRBV29-1 to TRBJ2-1; 7 bases are a match to TRBD1. The V gene end was trimmed by 4 bases and the J gene end by 2 bases; junction bases not matched to a gene: 5. This CDR3 is 14 amino acids long. Looked up from germline, CDR1 is SQVTM and CDR2 is ANQGSEA. The CDR3 loop reads CSVGGTATYNEQFF. The DNA of the CDR3 is TGCAGCGTTGGTGGGACAGCTACCTACAATGAGCAGTTCTTC.

V usage is TRBV6-2 or TRBV6-3 and J usage is TRBJ2-5, with 8 bases fitting TRBD2. After removal of 6 bases from V and 5 bases from J, the junction contained 20 bases not matched to a gene. CDR1 and CDR2 from the germline V gene are MNHEY and SVGEGT. This CDR3 is built from 18 residues. The CDR3 DNA follows: TGTGCCAGCAGAACACCCCGGACTAGCAGGGGAGAGCTGGAGACCCAGTACTTC. Translating gives CASRTPRTSRGELETQYF.

The chain has TRBV7-9 and TRBJ2-1; D is unresolved. Germline CDR1 reads SEHNR; CDR2 reads FQNEAQ (reference sequence). CDR3 length: 12 amino acids. The CDR3 sequence is CVSSLGPNEQFF. The CDR3 bases are TGTGTTAGCAGCTTAGGGCCTAATGAGCAGTTCTTC. Filled out from reference TRBV7-9 and TRBJ2-1, the complete variable domain reads DTGVSQNPRHKITKRGQNVTFRCDPISEHNRLYWYRQTLGQGPEFLTYFQNEAQLEKSRLLSDRFSAERPKGSFSTLEIQRTEQGDSAMYLCVSSLGPNEQFFGPGTRLTVL.

In this sample, this clonotype turned up many times. The V and J genes are TRBV11-2 and TRBJ2-2, with D tentatively TRBD1 (6 bases). V lost 1 base and J 0 bases, leaving 9 bases between the germline ends. Germline loops: CDR1 SGHAT, CDR2 FQNNGV. The CDR3 spans 16 residues. The CDR3: CASSLAGATNTGELFF. CDR3 bases: TGTGCCAGCAGCTTAGCAGGGGCCACGAACACCGGGGAGCTGTTTTTT.